What follows describes a single TCR beta chain. TCRdb's table, derived via immunoSEQ multiplex PCR, lists solely in-frame clones and lacks some. Among over 200,000 clones listed, 80% to 90% were seen once. The data originate from a study of blood T cell repertoires in COVID-19. Overall study context: Sites in the United States, Italy and Spain provided acute and convalescent COVID-19 samples.

CDR3 length: 16 amino acids. Trimming cost V 3 bases and J 7 bases; bases outside gene matches: 10. CDR1 and CDR2 from the germline V gene are SGHTA and FQGNSA. The chain joins TRBV7-2 to TRBJ2-1, with 9 nucleotides matching TRBD2. Sequenced sample: PBMCs or T cells enriched from blood (not recorded which). This clonotype originated in a woman aged 25 to 39 who had been exposed to COVID-19. CDR3 amino acids: CASSFVASGVSNEQFF. Here the CDR3 DNA reads TGTGCCAGCAGCTTCGTGGCTAGCGGGGTTTCGAATGAGCAGTTCTTC.